These 23 T cell receptor beta chains came from one sample sequenced in a study of tumor-infiltrating lymphocytes in localized non-small cell lung cancer. Measured with immunoSEQ multiplex PCR; TCRdb has only the in-frame clones, and not every one. The sample holds roughly 20,000 clones, about 80% seen once. Sequenced input: lung tumor tissue. The receptors come from a human donor with non-small cell lung cancer.

The CDR3 region is CASSLLAGGSGELFF. The CDR3 DNA reads as TGTGCCAGTAGTCTACTAGCGGGAGGTTCCGGGGAGCTGTTTTTT. The gene calls are TRBV19 and TRBJ2-2; TRBD2 matches 12 bases. V shed 5 bases and J 6 bases; nucleotides not matched to a gene: 4. Germline CDR1 is LNHDA and CDR2 is SQIVND (reference sequence). This CDR3 is 15 amino acids long.

The rearrangement joins TRBV19 to TRBJ2-3; 8 bases match TRBD1. The V gene's germline CDR1 is LNHDA and CDR2 SQIVND (reference sequence). J was trimmed by 2 bases and V by 6 bases; bases with no gene match: 7. The CDR3 is 15 amino acids. CDR3 loop: CASRDRGSSTDTQYF. The CDR3 bases are TGTGCCAGTAGAGACAGGGGATCCTCCACAGATACGCAGTATTTT.

The chain recombines TRBV11-2 with TRBJ1-5, with TRBD1 identical over 7 bases. CDR1 and CDR2 (germline): SGHAT, FQNNGV. The CDR3 is 15 residues long. Germline trimming cut 0 bases from V and 11 bases from J; bases unmatched to any gene: 10. The CDR3 is CASSLDGGGGTAQHF. In DNA, the CDR3 is TGTGCCAGCAGCTTAGACGGTGGGGGAGGGACAGCCCAGCATTTT. The whole variable domain, remainder taken from reference TRBV11-2 and TRBJ1-5, is EAGVAQSPRYKIIEKRQSVAFWCNPISGHATLYWYQQILGQGPKLLIQFQNNGVVDDSQLPKDRFSAERLKGVDSTLKIQPAKLEDSAVYLCASSLDGGGGTAQHFGDGTRLSIL.

This clone was counted a few times. The chain couples TRBV10-1 to TRBJ2-3; 10 bases line up with TRBD2. The CDR3 has 16 amino acids. Germline values: CDR1 WNHNN, CDR2 SYGVQD (reference sequence). With V trimmed by 3 bases and J by 1 base, 4 bases remained unmatched. CDR3 coding DNA: TGCGCCAGCAGTGACTCTAGCGGGAGCGGCACAGATACGCAGTATTTT. Protein sequence: CASSDSSGSGTDTQYF.

This clone turned up a few times. The chain's CDR3 is CAATRAGEGYTF. The DNA for the CDR3 is TGTGCCGCTACACGGGCAGGGGAAGGCTACACCTTC. The chain carries TRBV6-6 and TRBJ1-2; D is possibly TRBD1 (6 bases). With 11 bases removed from V and 8 bases from J, the gap between germline ends came to 18 bases. The germline V gene has CDR1 MNHNY and CDR2 SVGAGI (reference sequence). The CDR3 consists of 12 residues.

This clone was seen only a few times. CDR3: CASRPQVLSYEQYF. In DNA, the CDR3 is TGTGCCAGCAGACCCCAGGTGCTCTCCTACGAGCAGTACTTC. This chain connects TRBV27 to TRBJ2-7; D ambiguous. The V and J ends lost 6 bases and 0 bases respectively, with 12 bases between them. CDR1 is MNHEY, CDR2 SMNVEV, per germline (reference sequence). This CDR3 has 14 residues.

J is TRBJ2-3 and V is TRBV7-6, with D uncertain. V lost 3 bases to trimming and J lost 4 bases, with 11 bases between them. This CDR3 region has 14 residues. The germline V gene has CDR1 SGHVS and CDR2 FNYEAQ. CDR3 nucleotides: TGTGCCAGCAGCTTTAGGGAAGCCCCAGATACGCAGTATTTT. It specifies CASSFREAPDTQYF.

This chain links TRBV5-4 with TRBJ2-1; the D gene is possibly TRBD2 (6 bases). This CDR3 is built from 15 residues. Between the trimmed V and J ends, which lost 5 bases and 5 bases, there was a span of 17 bases. Germline CDR1 SGHNT, CDR2 YYREEE (reference sequence). The CDR3 DNA reads TGTGCCAGCAGTCGGGACTTCCGGGTTGACAATGAGCAGTTCTTC. Its translation is CASSRDFRVDNEQFF.

This chain joins TRBV18 and TRBJ1-6; 9 bases are a match to TRBD1. CDR3 length equals 15 residues. The trim removed 1 base at V and 7 bases at J, leaving 2 bases unmatched. Per germline, CDR1 KGHSH and CDR2 LQKENI. CDR3: CASSPLDRGNSPLHF. CDR3 DNA: TGTGCCAGCTCACCACTCGACAGGGGGAATTCACCCCTCCACTTT.

The V and J genes are TRBV5-1 and TRBJ2-3; 7 nucleotides align to TRBD2. Germline CDR1 SGHRS, CDR2 YFSETQ. The ends lost 4 bases at V and 2 bases at J; junction bases unmatched: 4. This CDR3 comprises 14 residues. This CDR3 reads CASSRGSYTDTQYF. The CDR3 DNA is TGCGCCAGCAGCCGCGGGAGCTACACAGATACGCAGTATTTT. The variable domain in full, with the rest retrieved from reference TRBV5-1 and TRBJ2-3, is KAGVTQTPRYLIKTRGQQVTLSCSPISGHRSVSWYQQTPGQGLQFLFEYFSETQRNKGNFPGRFSGRQFSNSRSEMNVSTLELGDSALYLCASSRGSYTDTQYFGPGTRLTVL.

This clone was counted between two and nine times. This chain connects TRBV5-1 to TRBJ2-7; 8 bases align to TRBD1. CDR3 length: 14 amino acids. The junction had 8 bases not matched to a gene; V was cut back by 4 bases and J by 5 bases. Germline V lookup: CDR1 SGHRS, CDR2 YFSETQ. The CDR3 DNA reads as TGCGCCAGCAGCCTCAAGGGACAGGATGACGAGCAGTACTTC. Its translation is CASSLKGQDDEQYF.

V gene TRBV5-1 combines with J gene TRBJ2-7; D is unresolved. The CDR3 has 13 residues. Trimming cost V 4 bases and J 7 bases, with 15 bases left between them. Germline CDR1 reads SGHRS; CDR2 reads YFSETQ. Written as DNA, the CDR3 is TGCGCCAGCAGCCGGGCTGAATTAAGGGAGCAGTACTTC. Translated, it gives CASSRAELREQYF.

This clone was observed a handful of times. The chain has TRBV27 and TRBJ2-7; 13 bases are shared with TRBD2. J lost 5 bases, V lost 3 bases, and 4 bases had no gene match. This CDR3 comprises 15 residues. CDR1 is MNHEY, CDR2 SMNVEV, per germline (reference sequence). CDR3 nucleotide sequence: TGTGCCAGCAGTTTGAGGACTAGCGGGAGAGACGAGCAGTACTTC. The encoded protein is CASSLRTSGRDEQYF.

This chain connects TRBV4-2 to TRBJ2-1, with unresolved D. CDR1 and CDR2 (germline): LGHNA, YNFKEQ. The CDR3 loop spans 17 amino acids. V was shortened by 4 bases and J by 2 bases, with 18 bases between the two germline ends. The CDR3 reads CASSRDSGSGTYNEQFF. CDR3 sequence (DNA): TGTGCCAGCAGCCGAGATAGTGGATCCGGAACCTACAATGAGCAGTTCTTC.

CDR3 in amino acids: CASSPASDPNEQFF. The CDR3 DNA follows: TGCGCCAGCAGCCCCGCTAGCGATCCCAATGAGCAGTTCTTC. The genes are TRBV5-1 and TRBJ2-1, with TRBD2 as a possible D gene (6 bases). Trimming shortened V by 4 bases and J by 6 bases, and 14 bases separated the two germline ends. The length of the CDR3 is 14 residues. Germline V gene sequence: CDR1 SGHRS, CDR2 YFSETQ.

The gene calls are TRBV7-3 and TRBJ2-2, with D possibly matching TRBD1 (6 bases). Germline V lookup: CDR1 SGHTA, CDR2 FQGTGA. The CDR3 length is 15 residues. V was shortened by 5 bases and J by 2 bases, with 12 bases between the two germline ends. The CDR3 loop reads CASSPNRVNTGELFF. The CDR3 DNA sequence: TGTGCCAGCAGCCCCAACAGGGTTAACACCGGGGAGCTGTTTTTT.

Only one count was recorded for this clone. The chain links TRBV5-4 to TRBJ2-1, with 9 nucleotides matching TRBD2. V lost 8 bases and J lost 0; bases outside the gene matches: 3. Germline lookup yields CDR1 SGHNT and CDR2 YYREEE (reference sequence). This CDR3 contains 14 residues. DNA of the CDR3: TGTGCCAGTAAGACTAGCGGCTCCTACAATGAGCAGTTCTTC. Encoded protein: CASKTSGSYNEQFF. Using reference TRBV5-4 and TRBJ2-1 for the parts outside the CDR3, the full variable domain is ETGVTQSPTHLIKTRGQQVTLRCSSQSGHNTVSWYQQALGQGPQFIFQYYREEENGRGNFPPRFSGLQFPNYSSELNVNALELDDSALYLCASKTSGSYNEQFFGPGTRLTVL.

The chain links TRBV6-5 to TRBJ2-1; TRBD1 aligns across 9 bases. Trimming at V came to 9 bases and at J to 4 bases, leaving 4 bases not matched to a gene. The V gene's germline CDR1 is MNHEY and CDR2 SVGAGI. The CDR3 runs to 13 residues. This CDR3 is CASRQGGYNEQFF. The CDR3 nucleotides are TGTGCCAGTAGACAGGGGGGTTACAATGAGCAGTTCTTC.

The gene calls are TRBV5-6 and TRBJ2-2, with D possibly being TRBD2 (6 bases). Per the germline V gene, CDR1 is SGHDT and CDR2 is YYEEEE. The germline V and J ends were trimmed by 4 bases and 5 bases, with 18 bases remaining between them. The CDR3 contains 16 residues. The CDR3 protein is CASSDGEAGWTGELFF. In nucleotides, the CDR3 is TGTGCCAGCAGCGACGGAGAGGCGGGATGGACCGGGGAGCTGTTTTTT.

The rearrangement joins TRBV6-4 to TRBJ2-2; no firm D call. This CDR3 region has 14 residues. Looked up from germline, CDR1 is MRHNA and CDR2 is SNTAGT. The V and J ends lost 2 bases and 8 bases respectively, with 12 bases between them. Here the CDR3 reads CASSDNPSVGELFF. The CDR3 DNA follows: TGTGCCAGCAGTGACAATCCCTCAGTGGGGGAGCTGTTTTTT.

This clone has more than one count but fewer than ten. This sequence joins TRBV2 and TRBJ2-7, with 9 bases lining up with TRBD2. The ends lost 7 bases at V and 3 bases at J; junction bases unmatched: 10. The V gene's germline CDR1 is SNHLY and CDR2 FYNNEI. CDR3 length: 15 amino acids. DNA of the CDR3: TGTGCCAGCAAGGGGCGATTAGCGGGAGACTACGAGCAGTACTTC. This sequence encodes CASKGRLAGDYEQYF. Variable domain in full (rest from reference TRBV2 and TRBJ2-7): EPEVTQTPSHQVTQMGQEVILRCVPISNHLYFYWYRQILGQKVEFLVSFYNNEISEKSEIFDDQFSVERPDGSNFTLKIRSTKLEDSAMYFCASKGRLAGDYEQYFGPGTRLTVT.

This chain uses TRBV27 with TRBJ1-2; tentatively, D is TRBD1 (5 bases). CDR1 is MNHEY and CDR2 is SMNVEV in the germline V gene (reference sequence). V dropped 7 bases and J dropped 4 bases, with 19 bases sitting between them. The CDR3 consists of 15 residues. The chain's CDR3 is CASKFHLVGGYGYTF. The CDR3 coding sequence is TGTGCCAGCAAATTCCACCTCGTGGGGGGCTATGGCTACACCTTC.

V usage is TRBV14 and J usage is TRBJ2-1, with D perhaps TRBD1 or TRBD2 (5 bases each). Between the trimmed V and J ends, which lost 3 bases and 0 bases, there was a span of 9 bases. Germline V gene data show CDR1 as SGHDN and CDR2 as FVKESK. The CDR3 loop spans 15 amino acids. The CDR3 reads CASSQWGSSYNEQFF. The CDR3 DNA reads as TGTGCCAGCAGCCAGTGGGGGAGCTCCTACAATGAGCAGTTCTTC.